This T cell receptor beta chain was obtained from a study of blood T cell repertoires in COVID-19. Methods used by the authors: It was from reference gene primer amplification that nucleated cell counts were estimated. Measured with immunoSEQ multiplex PCR; TCRdb has only the in-frame clones, and not every one. V and J calls and clone size are copied from that table; D and trimming were computed from the DNA. The table shows around 190,000 clones, with approximately 78% occurring only once. With V trimmed by 0 bases and J by 8 bases, 11 bases remained unmatched. Germline CDR1 and CDR2: SGHNT and YYREEE (reference sequence). CDR3 length: 16 residues. Grouping used clinical history reported by participants in a survey and questionnaire. Either two negative PCRs, clearance, or symptom resolution qualified Cohort 3 donors as recovered.

This clonotype was obtained from a man aged 35 to 55 who had recovered from COVID-19. The chain couples TRBV5-4 to TRBJ1-2, with 9 bases aligning to TRBD1. The specimen sequenced was PBMCs or T cells enriched from blood (not recorded which). As DNA, the CDR3 is TGTGCCAGCAGCTTGGTCTCGAGGACAGGGGTAGGGGGCTACACCTTC. Encoded protein: CASSLVSRTGVGGYTF. Supplemented by reference TRBV5-4 and TRBJ1-2, the full variable domain reads ETGVTQSPTHLIKTRGQQVTLRCSSQSGHNTVSWYQQALGQGPQFIFQYYREEENGRGNFPPRFSGLQFPNYSSELNVNALELDDSALYLCASSLVSRTGVGGYTFGSGTRLTVV.